This section outlines one TCR beta chain sequence together with its context. Its antigen remains unidentified. This CDR3 spans 15 amino acids. V shed 2 bases, J shed 1 base, and the junction held 4 bases outside the gene matches. Per germline, CDR1 SGHTA and CDR2 FQGNSA. Some clones are missing from TCRdb's copy, which holds only in-frame ones; the method was immunoSEQ multiplex PCR. Among some 38,000 clones listed, around 89% were seen once. The sample belongs to a study of OX40 agonist ivuxolimab in advanced cancers. Study details: Every 2 weeks, patients got intravenous ivuxolimab at one of six dose levels (0.01-10 mg/kg).

Study-level results: Certain nonresponding patients likewise had low normalized T-cell clonal expansion.

This rearrangement joins TRBV7-2 to TRBJ2-5; 7 bases align to TRBD2. The sample was CD4+ or CD8+ T cells sorted from blood, taken in a trial of the OX40 agonist ivuxolimab. The TCR was taken from an adult with an advanced solid tumor such as melanoma, head and neck, liver or kidney cancer. CDR3 nucleotide sequence: TGTGCCAGCAGCTTACGGTGGGGGGGCCAAGAGACCCAGTACTTC. Translation: CASSLRWGGQETQYF.